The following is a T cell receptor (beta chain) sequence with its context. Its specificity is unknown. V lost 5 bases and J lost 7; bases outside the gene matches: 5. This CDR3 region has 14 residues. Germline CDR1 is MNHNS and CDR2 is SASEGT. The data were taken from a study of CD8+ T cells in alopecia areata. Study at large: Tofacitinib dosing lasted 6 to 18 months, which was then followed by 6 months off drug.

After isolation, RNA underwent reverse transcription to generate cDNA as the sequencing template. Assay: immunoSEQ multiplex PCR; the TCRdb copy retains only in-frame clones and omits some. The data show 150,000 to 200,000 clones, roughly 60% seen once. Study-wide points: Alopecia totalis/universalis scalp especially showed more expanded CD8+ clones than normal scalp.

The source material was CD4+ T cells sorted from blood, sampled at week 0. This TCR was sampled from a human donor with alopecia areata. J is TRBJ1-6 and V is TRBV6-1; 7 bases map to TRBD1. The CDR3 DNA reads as TGTGCCAGCAGTATCCCGGGACAGAATTCACCCCTCCACTTT. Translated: CASSIPGQNSPLHF.